A single sample is the source of the 24 T cell receptor beta chains below, sequenced in a study of graft-versus-host responses after intestinal transplantation. Clones were read by immunoSEQ multiplex PCR, and TCRdb kept only the in-frame ones, dropping some. The repertoire holds tens of thousands of clones, about 45% seen once, with around 1.5% in the top ten. Some 200,000 CFSE-labeled responder cells were plated with some 200,000 irradiated, violet-dye-labeled stimulator cells. Sequences were derived from alloreactive CD8+ T cells from a mixed lymphocyte reaction culture, sampled before transplantation. Noted subset: CFSE-low proliferating T cells sorted from roughly 6-day pre-transplant mixed lymphocyte reaction (GvH or HvG direction). These receptors were obtained from a human patient who was an organ donor for intestinal transplantation.

The J gene is TRBJ1-2, the V gene TRBV7-7, with unresolved D. Deletions cut 5 bases from V and 10 bases from J, with 35 bases between. The CDR3 runs to 19 residues. Looked up from germline, CDR1 is SSHAT and CDR2 is FNYEAQ (reference sequence). The CDR3 DNA follows: TGTGCCAGCAGCGCGTATCGGTCGCGGACGGACGGGCAGGCTTACGTCTACACCTTC. It codes for CASSAYRSRTDGQAYVYTF.

This clone has a handful of counts. The CDR3 reads CASSYTGLKNIQYF. In DNA form, the CDR3 reads TGTGCCAGCAGCTACACAGGGCTCAAAAACATTCAGTACTTC. This rearrangement joins TRBV28 to TRBJ2-4; D perhaps matches TRBD1 (6 bases). This CDR3 region has 14 residues. Germline V lookup: CDR1 MDHEN, CDR2 SYDVKM. The V gene lost 6 bases and the J gene lost 3 bases, with 12 bases spanning the gap.

The chain combines TRBV4-3 with TRBJ2-5; D perhaps matches TRBD2 (5 bases). Per germline, CDR1 LGHNA and CDR2 YSLEER. The V gene lost 0 bases and the J gene lost 0 bases, with 8 bases spanning the gap. The CDR3 spans 15 residues. CDR3 in DNA: TGCGCCAGCAGCCAAGAATTCGGGGACCAAGAGACCCAGTACTTC. Translated: CASSQEFGDQETQYF.

This clone was seen more than once but under ten times. The genes are TRBV19 and TRBJ2-7; 8 bases line up with TRBD2. This CDR3 contains 16 residues. V lost 3 bases and J lost 5; bases outside the gene matches: 12. Germline-derived CDR1 and CDR2 are LNHDA and SQIVND (reference sequence). The CDR3 bases are TGTGCCAGTAGTATTAGGAGCGGGAGACGTAACCACGAGCAGTACTTC. Translated: CASSIRSGRRNHEQYF.

This clone came up a few times. The chain joins TRBV2 to TRBJ2-7; 14 bases align to TRBD2. In germline, CDR1 is SNHLY, CDR2 FYNNEI. The CDR3 extends over 17 amino acids. After removal of 10 bases from V and 3 bases from J, the junction contained 14 bases not matched to a gene. CDR3 bases: TGTGCCATCCTGACTAGCGGGAGGGCGGGTCCTCTCTACGAGCAGTACTTC. Translating gives CAILTSGRAGPLYEQYF.

The chain couples TRBV4-3 to TRBJ1-5; possible D gene TRBD1, 5 bases. CDR3 length equals 16 residues. V lost 3 bases and J lost 7, with 19 bases in between. The V gene's germline CDR1 is LGHNA and CDR2 YSLEER. The CDR3 spells CASSHGDGGYDQPQHF. The DNA of the CDR3 is TGCGCCAGCAGCCACGGGGATGGGGGGTACGACCAGCCCCAGCATTTT.

This clone was counted a few times. The genes are TRBV7-6 and TRBJ2-7; 7 bases line up with TRBD2. V shed 3 bases and J 6 bases; nucleotides not matched to a gene: 8. CDR1 is SGHVS and CDR2 is FNYEAQ in the germline V gene. CDR3 length equals 14 residues. The CDR3 sequence is CASSFREGGSEQYF. CDR3 in DNA: TGTGCCAGCAGCTTCCGCGAGGGAGGGTCCGAGCAGTACTTC.

The J gene is TRBJ1-4, the V gene TRBV30; a weak D match, TRBD1 (5 bases). V gave up 5 bases and J gave up 6 bases, with 13 bases separating them. The CDR3 is 13 amino acids. Germline assignment: CDR1 GTSNPN and CDR2 SVGIG (reference sequence). The CDR3: CAWGTSNYEKLFF. Here the CDR3 DNA reads TGTGCCTGGGGGACTAGCAACTATGAAAAACTGTTTTTT.

The chain carries TRBV5-1 and TRBJ1-4; D may be TRBD1 (6 bases). This CDR3 is 17 amino acids long. The germline CDR1 and CDR2 sequences are SGHRS and YFSETQ. The V gene lost 0 bases and the J gene lost 3 bases, with 15 bases spanning the gap. In DNA form, the CDR3 reads TGCGCCAGCAGCTTGGTTGGGGGGCCGGGGCCTAATGAAAAACTGTTTTTT. Its protein is CASSLVGGPGPNEKLFF. Looking up the rest from reference TRBV5-1 and TRBJ1-4 gives the full variable domain: KAGVTQTPRYLIKTRGQQVTLSCSPISGHRSVSWYQQTPGQGLQFLFEYFSETQRNKGNFPGRFSGRQFSNSRSEMNVSTLELGDSALYLCASSLVGGPGPNEKLFFGSGTQLSVL.

This chain uses TRBV5-6 with TRBJ2-5; D is tentatively TRBD1 or TRBD2 (6 bases each). The V end was cut by 4 bases, the J end by 5 bases, with 15 bases between. The germline gives CDR1 SGHDT, CDR2 YYEEEE. CDR3 length: 14 amino acids. The CDR3 region has the DNA TGTGCCAGCAGCGAGACAGGTGCGGGGGAGACCCAGTACTTC. Its protein is CASSETGAGETQYF.

This clone was counted a single time. This sequence joins TRBV27 and TRBJ1-2, with D maybe TRBD1 (5 bases). V was pared by 6 bases and J by 2 bases, with 10 bases between. Per the germline V gene, CDR1 is MNHEY and CDR2 is SMNVEV (reference sequence). The CDR3 loop spans 13 amino acids. The CDR3 is CASSLGVNYGYTF. CDR3 coding DNA: TGTGCCAGCAGCCTAGGGGTGAACTATGGCTACACCTTC.

The sample holds a few counts of this clone. The chain employs TRBV7-9 and TRBJ1-1; D possibly corresponds to TRBD1 (5 bases). Germline loops: CDR1 SEHNR, CDR2 FQNEAQ (reference sequence). The CDR3 runs to 13 residues. V lost 5 bases to trimming and J lost 7 bases, with 14 bases between them. This CDR3 is CASSEWGVGEAFF. CDR3 nucleotides: TGTGCCAGCAGCGAGTGGGGGGTGGGTGAAGCTTTCTTT. Using reference TRBV7-9 and TRBJ1-1 for the parts outside the CDR3, the full variable domain is DTGVSQNPRHKITKRGQNVTFRCDPISEHNRLYWYRQTLGQGPEFLTYFQNEAQLEKSRLLSDRFSAERPKGSFSTLEIQRTEQGDSAMYLCASSEWGVGEAFFGQGTRLTVV.

This clone was observed a handful of times. The chain is built from TRBV27 and TRBJ2-3, with 8 bases fitting TRBD2. CDR1 and CDR2 from the germline V gene are MNHEY and SMNVEV (reference sequence). Unmatched junction bases numbered 3, after V lost 4 bases and J lost 0 bases. The CDR3 has 15 residues. The CDR3 spells CASSSIAGSTDTQYF. The CDR3 region has the DNA TGTGCCAGCAGTTCAATAGCGGGAAGCACAGATACGCAGTATTTT.

In this sample, this clone turned up a few times. The rearrangement joins TRBV27 to TRBJ2-7, with D possibly TRBD1 on 6 matching bases. The CDR3 contains 15 residues. Germline CDR1 and CDR2: MNHEY and SMNVEV (reference sequence). Deletions cut 4 bases from V and 0 bases from J, with 13 bases between. The CDR3 region is CASSSLRDNSYEQYF. CDR3 DNA sequence: TGTGCCAGCAGTTCCCTCAGGGACAACTCCTACGAGCAGTACTTC.

This clone has just a few counts. The V gene is TRBV5-7, the J gene TRBJ2-1, with TRBD2 matching 9 bases. TRBV5-7 is labeled an ORF, and its function is uncertain. Trimming removed 4 bases from V and 9 bases from J; junction bases left unmatched: 5. CDR3 length: 13 residues. CDR3 residues: CASSPGLALEQFF. The DNA for the CDR3 is TGTGCCAGCAGCCCGGGACTAGCTCTTGAGCAGTTCTTC.

A word on this clone: The same CDR3 also results from other DNA sequences found in this sample. The rearrangement links TRBV30 to TRBJ1-5; 8 nucleotides match TRBD1. Trimming cost V 5 bases and J 0 bases; bases outside gene matches: 6. CDR3 length equals 15 residues. Germline-derived CDR1 and CDR2 are GTSNPN and SVGIG (reference sequence). The CDR3 nucleotides are TGTGCCTGGGGGACAGGCCCTTATAGCAATCAGCCCCAGCATTTT. This encodes CAWGTGPYSNQPQHF.

The chain is built from TRBV6-1 and TRBJ2-1; TRBD2 agrees at 8 bases. CDR3 length: 13 amino acids. Germline-derived CDR1 and CDR2 are MNHNS and SASEGT. V dropped 5 bases and J dropped 7; count of bases not matched to a gene: 4. The CDR3 DNA follows: TGTGCCAGCAGTATAACTAGCGGAAATGAGCAGTTCTTC. This gives the protein CASSITSGNEQFF.

As concerns this clone: At one end, the junction sequence differs from germline, possibly due to a read error. This chain joins TRBV4-1 and TRBJ1-1, with D unclear. Germline-derived CDR1 and CDR2 are MGHRA and YSYEKL. CDR3 length equals 13 residues. CDR3 DNA: TGTGCCAGCAGCCCGGAAAATTACACTGAAGCTTTCTTT. It codes for CASSPENYTEAFF.

The chain recombines TRBV6-4 with TRBJ2-1; 8 positions agree with TRBD1. The V and J ends lost 6 bases and 10 bases, in that order; junction bases with no gene match: 8. CDR3 size: 13 residues. The germline CDR1 and CDR2 sequences are MRHNA and SNTAGT. This CDR3 reads CASSEVYRGEQFF. The CDR3, as DNA: TGTGCCAGCAGCGAGGTTTACAGGGGGGAGCAGTTCTTC.

This clone was seen a handful of times. The chain combines TRBV28 with TRBJ1-1, with 10 bases identical to TRBD1. The ends lost 3 bases at V and 0 bases at J; junction bases unmatched: 7. The germline CDR1 and CDR2 sequences are MDHEN and SYDVKM. The CDR3 has 17 amino acids. This chain's CDR3 is CASSFPGTGALNTEAFF. The DNA for the CDR3 is TGTGCCAGCAGTTTCCCCGGGACAGGGGCTTTGAACACTGAAGCTTTCTTT.

This clone was seen a handful of times. This chain's CDR3 is CSADLGGEQYF. Written as DNA, the CDR3 is TGCAGTGCTGACCTAGGGGGCGAGCAGTACTTC. The V gene is TRBV20-1, the J gene TRBJ2-7, with D perhaps matching TRBD1 (6 bases). Germline-derived CDR1 and CDR2 are DFQATT and SNEGSKA (reference sequence). V gave up 5 bases and J gave up 6 bases, with 11 bases separating them. This CDR3 contains 11 residues.

This chain connects TRBV11-2 to TRBJ1-2, with unresolved D. CDR3 length: 13 residues. The V and J ends lost 1 base and 5 bases respectively, with 8 bases between them. Per germline, CDR1 SGHAT and CDR2 FQNNGV. The CDR3 DNA is TGTGCCAGCAGCTTAGGGACCACTTATGGCTACACCTTC. Its translation: CASSLGTTYGYTF. The whole variable domain, remainder taken from reference TRBV11-2 and TRBJ1-2, is EAGVAQSPRYKIIEKRQSVAFWCNPISGHATLYWYQQILGQGPKLLIQFQNNGVVDDSQLPKDRFSAERLKGVDSTLKIQPAKLEDSAVYLCASSLGTTYGYTFGSGTRLTVV.

The chain couples TRBV6-4 to TRBJ2-7; tentatively, D is TRBD2 (5 bases). CDR3 size: 12 residues. The V gene lost 5 bases and the J gene lost 6 bases, with 11 bases spanning the gap. Germline lookup yields CDR1 MRHNA and CDR2 SNTAGT. CDR3 DNA sequence: TGTGCCAGCAGTCTCAACAGCGGCGAGCAGTACTTC. Translating gives CASSLNSGEQYF.

The chain recombines TRBV4-3 with TRBJ2-7; D is uncertain. Germline CDR1 LGHNA, CDR2 YSLEER. The length of the CDR3 is 13 residues. Trimming stripped 0 bases from V and 3 bases from J, with 6 bases between. The CDR3 sequence is CASSQDFGYEQYF. In DNA form, the CDR3 reads TGCGCCAGCAGCCAAGATTTTGGCTACGAGCAGTACTTC.